The 25 T cell receptor beta chains below were found in one sample sequenced in a study of blood T cell repertoires in COVID-19. The protocol was immunoSEQ multiplex PCR, while the TCRdb copy is restricted to in-frame clones and leaves out a portion. The table includes under 250,000 clones, roughly 88% detected once. The sample comprised peripheral blood. Source of these receptors: a man aged 50-59 years with COVID-19, enrolled during active disease.

The chain joins TRBV19 to TRBJ1-5, with unresolved D. The CDR3 spans 16 residues. The V gene lost 5 bases and the J gene lost 0 bases, with 14 bases spanning the gap. Germline values: CDR1 LNHDA, CDR2 SQIVND (reference sequence). The CDR3 sequence: CASSFVFRISNQPQHF. The CDR3 nucleotides read TGTGCCAGTAGTTTTGTCTTTAGAATTAGCAATCAGCCCCAGCATTTT. The whole variable domain, filled in from reference TRBV19 and TRBJ1-5, reads DGGITQSPKYLFRKEGQNVTLSCEQNLNHDAMYWYRQDPGQGLRLIYYSQIVNDFQKGDIAEGYSVSREKKESFPLTVTSAQKNPTAFYLCASSFVFRISNQPQHFGDGTRLSIL.

The gene calls are TRBV5-5 and TRBJ1-4; D unclear. The CDR3 has 17 amino acids. Germline V lookup: CDR1 SGHKS, CDR2 YYEKEE (reference sequence). The V and J ends lost 1 base and 2 bases respectively, with 15 bases between them. In nucleotides, the CDR3 is TGTGCCAGCAGCTTGCGTGTCCTCCTACGTACTAATGAAAAACTGTTTTTT. It codes for CASSLRVLLRTNEKLFF.

The V gene is TRBV11-2, the J gene TRBJ2-7; D may be TRBD2 (6 bases). The CDR3 spans 17 residues. Between the trimmed V and J ends, which lost 0 bases and 3 bases, there was a span of 18 bases. Germline assignment: CDR1 SGHAT and CDR2 FQNNGV. The CDR3 DNA sequence: TGTGCCAGCAGCTTAGATCGGGCTAGCCTGGGGGGCTACGAGCAGTACTTC. Protein product: CASSLDRASLGGYEQYF. The full variable domain, in which reference TRBV11-2 and TRBJ2-7 provide the parts outside the CDR3, is EAGVAQSPRYKIIEKRQSVAFWCNPISGHATLYWYQQILGQGPKLLIQFQNNGVVDDSQLPKDRFSAERLKGVDSTLKIQPAKLEDSAVYLCASSLDRASLGGYEQYFGPGTRLTVT.

The chain combines TRBV7-6 with TRBJ2-3; TRBD2 matches 11 bases. V shed 1 base, J shed 9 bases, and the junction held 12 bases outside the gene matches. The CDR3 spans 17 residues. CDR1 and CDR2 (germline): SGHVS, FNYEAQ. In nucleotides, the CDR3 is TGTGCCAGCAGCTTAGTAAGGCTAGCGGGGGGTTCTAGGACGCAGTATTTT. Amino acid sequence: CASSLVRLAGGSRTQYF.

V usage is TRBV14 and J usage is TRBJ2-7, with 13 bases identical to TRBD2. From germline, CDR1 is SGHDN and CDR2 FVKESK. The V and J ends lost 3 bases and 2 bases, in that order; junction bases with no gene match: 4. The CDR3 has 16 residues. CDR3 in amino acids: CASSHLLAGGPYEQYF. DNA of the CDR3: TGTGCCAGCAGCCATCTACTAGCGGGAGGGCCCTACGAGCAGTACTTC.

The chain employs TRBV2 and TRBJ2-2, with TRBD1 matching 8 bases. Germline V gene sequence: CDR1 SNHLY, CDR2 FYNNEI. Trimming at V came to 2 bases and at J to 1 base, leaving 3 bases not matched to a gene. CDR3 size: 16 residues. CDR3 residues: CASSEFGTGNTGELFF. For the CDR3, the DNA is TGTGCCAGCAGTGAATTTGGGACAGGGAACACCGGGGAGCTGTTTTTT.

This chain connects TRBV2 to TRBJ2-1; TRBD2 agrees at 13 bases. With 3 bases clipped from V and 0 bases from J, the junction kept 8 bases outside the gene matches. The CDR3 loop spans 19 amino acids. The V gene's germline CDR1 is SNHLY and CDR2 FYNNEI. As DNA, the CDR3 is TGTGCCAGCAGTGACTCCGGGACTAGCGGGACGACCTCCTACAATGAGCAGTTCTTC. It is translated as CASSDSGTSGTTSYNEQFF.

This chain uses TRBV30 with TRBJ1-5, with D unclear. The CDR3 runs to 15 residues. V lost 0 bases and J 2 bases, leaving 11 bases between the germline ends. Germline assignment: CDR1 GTSNPN and CDR2 SVGIG (reference sequence). CDR3 DNA sequence: TGTGCCTGGAGTGTTCCCTTCGGTGGCAATCAGCCCCAGCATTTT. Translation: CAWSVPFGGNQPQHF.

This clone has only one observation. For the CDR3, the DNA is TGTGCCAGCAGCCAAGATCTACACGAGCAGTACTTC. It translates to CASSQDLHEQYF. The rearrangement joins TRBV3-1 (or the pseudogene TRBV3-2) to TRBJ2-7; D gene unclear. Germline assignment: CDR1 LGHDT and CDR2 YNNKEL (reference sequence). The CDR3 consists of 12 residues. Trimming took off 0 bases at V and 5 bases at J, with 5 bases between the two ends.

The chain employs TRBV23-1 and TRBJ1-6, with D tentatively TRBD1 (6 bases). TRBV23-1 is known as an ORF, though its function is uncertain. CDR3 length equals 16 residues. The V and J ends lost 3 bases and 7 bases respectively, with 16 bases between them. The CDR3 here is CASSHPAGRGNSPLHF. CDR3 DNA: TGCGCCAGCAGTCATCCCGCGGGCAGGGGCAATTCACCCCTCCACTTT.

The J gene is TRBJ1-5, the V gene TRBV24-1; 12 positions agree with TRBD1. The CDR3 totals 20 residues. V trimming: 1 base; J trimming: 2 bases; junction bases outside the gene matches: 11. Germline lookup yields CDR1 KGHDR and CDR2 SFDVKD. Here the CDR3 DNA reads TGTGCCACCAGTGATTTAAATTTTGGGACAGGGGGCGGTGGCAATCAGCCCCAGCATTTT. Protein: CATSDLNFGTGGGGNQPQHF.

The chain employs TRBV6-5 and TRBJ1-1, with 7 bases matching TRBD1. CDR1 is MNHEY and CDR2 is SVGAGI in the germline V gene. The CDR3 is 14 residues long. V gave up 6 bases and J gave up 1 base; unmatched junction bases: 5. CDR3 region: CASREGQRNTEAFF. CDR3 DNA: TGTGCCAGCAGAGAGGGACAGCGGAACACTGAAGCTTTCTTT.

J is TRBJ2-1 and V is TRBV19; 8 bases agree with TRBD2. The CDR3 totals 15 residues. J was trimmed by 2 bases and V by 1 base; bases with no gene match: 1. Germline loops: CDR1 LNHDA, CDR2 SQIVND (reference sequence). CDR3 DNA sequence: TGTGCCAGTAGTATAGCGGGAGGGCCCTACAATGAGCAGTTCTTC. It yields the protein CASSIAGGPYNEQFF.

Notes on this clone: The same CDR3 can be traced to other DNA sequences in this sample. The rearrangement joins TRBV5-1 to TRBJ1-1; the D gene is possibly TRBD1 (5 bases). The CDR3 runs to 14 residues. V lost 0 bases, J lost 0 bases, and 6 bases lay in between. In germline, CDR1 is SGHRS, CDR2 YFSETQ. The DNA of the CDR3 is TGCGCCAGCAGCTTGGACAGGTTGAACACTGAAGCTTTCTTT. This gives the protein CASSLDRLNTEAFF.

V and J are TRBV14 and TRBJ2-6, with a possible D match to TRBD2 (6 bases). Trimming took off 5 bases at V and 1 base at J, with 18 bases between the two ends. In germline, CDR1 is SGHDN, CDR2 FVKESK. This CDR3 comprises 18 residues. CDR3 residues: CASSCRGKGMSGANVLTF. CDR3 in DNA: TGTGCCAGCAGCTGCCGGGGGAAGGGGATGTCTGGGGCCAACGTCCTGACTTTC.

The genes are TRBV10-2 and TRBJ2-2; 11 bases line up with TRBD2. Germline V gene data show CDR1 as WSHSY and CDR2 as SAAADI. CDR3 length: 16 amino acids. The ends lost 6 bases at V and 2 bases at J; junction bases unmatched: 5. CDR3 nucleotides: TGCGCCAGCAGGGAACTAGCGGGGGTTAACACCGGGGAGCTGTTTTTT. It yields the protein CASRELAGVNTGELFF.

The V and J genes are TRBV4-2 and TRBJ2-2; D possibly corresponds to TRBD1 (6 bases). CDR1 and CDR2 from the germline V gene are LGHNA and YNFKEQ. The CDR3 runs to 16 residues. V shed 3 bases and J shed 0 bases, with 11 bases lying between them. CDR3 region: CASSHVGGSNTGELFF. The CDR3 DNA reads as TGTGCCAGCAGCCATGTAGGGGGATCGAACACCGGGGAGCTGTTTTTT.

The V and J genes are TRBV5-6 and TRBJ2-5, with D unresolved. The CDR3 length is 12 residues. Trimming left V 1 base short and J 5 bases short, with 6 bases between. Germline-derived CDR1 and CDR2 are SGHDT and YYEEEE. CDR3 DNA sequence: TGTGCCAGCAGCTTGTGGGCGGAGACCCAGTACTTC. Residues: CASSLWAETQYF.

This clone came up once. The chain is built from TRBV6-5 and TRBJ2-7; 11 bases align to TRBD1. Germline-derived CDR1 and CDR2 are MNHEY and SVGAGI. The CDR3 is 16 amino acids. Unmatched junction bases numbered 7, after V lost 4 bases and J lost 2 bases. CDR3 protein: CASSWTGGGYPYEQYF. The CDR3 nucleotides are TGTGCCAGCAGTTGGACAGGGGGCGGATACCCCTACGAGCAGTACTTC.

This clone was detected only once. J is TRBJ2-3 and V is TRBV12-2; whether TRBD2, the table's D call, matches the DNA was not checked. TRBV12-2 is noted as a pseudogene. This CDR3 comprises 15 residues. CDR3 protein: CASRLGGGAFGTQYF. For the CDR3, the DNA is TGTGCAAGTCGCTTGGGCGGGGGGGCATTCGGTACGCAGTATTTT.

This clone was picked up a small number of times. The V and J genes are TRBV2 and TRBJ2-7; TRBD2 agrees at 10 bases. The germline V gene encodes CDR1 SNHLY and CDR2 FYNNEI. CDR3 size: 13 residues. V trimming: 5 bases; J trimming: 12 bases; junction bases outside the gene matches: 10. The CDR3 DNA reads as TGTGCCAGCAGTCAACCGTCGGGACTAGCGCCGTACTTC. Amino acids: CASSQPSGLAPYF.

The chain uses TRBV5-8 and TRBJ2-6; 10 bases are shared with TRBD1. The CDR3 is 18 amino acids. The ends lost 5 bases at V and 1 base at J; junction bases unmatched: 9. Germline loops: CDR1 SGHTS, CDR2 YDEGEE. CDR3 DNA: TGTGCCAGCAGGCCGCTAGACAGGGGGCTTTCTGGGGCCAACGTCCTGACTTTC. Its translation: CASRPLDRGLSGANVLTF.

This sequence joins TRBV27 and TRBJ1-2; 9 nucleotides agree with TRBD1. The ends lost 0 bases at V and 6 bases at J; junction bases unmatched: 8. The CDR3 covers 16 residues. Per germline, CDR1 MNHEY and CDR2 SMNVEV (reference sequence). CDR3 DNA: TGTGCCAGCAGTTTATCCGGGACAGGGCCTGGAGATGGCTACACCTTC. Translated: CASSLSGTGPGDGYTF.

This rearrangement joins TRBV6-6 to TRBJ2-1; TRBD2 aligns across 11 bases. The CDR3 spans 14 residues. V lost 7 bases and J lost 6; bases outside the gene matches: 5. Germline V lookup: CDR1 MNHNY, CDR2 SVGAGI (reference sequence). In DNA form, the CDR3 reads TGTGCCAGCACAACTAGCGGGAGTGGCAATGAGCAGTTCTTC. This encodes CASTTSGSGNEQFF.

This sequence joins TRBV5-6 and TRBJ2-4; the match to TRBD1 covers 9 bases. Germline CDR1 SGHDT, CDR2 YYEEEE. V shed 4 bases, J shed 6 bases, and the junction held 5 bases outside the gene matches. The CDR3 covers 14 residues. CDR3 DNA sequence: TGTGCCAGCAGCCCGACGGACAGGGGAAACATTCAGTACTTC. Amino acids: CASSPTDRGNIQYF.